The rows below give T cell receptor beta chains drawn from one sample of a study of blood T cell repertoires in COVID-19. The repertoire was sequenced with immunoSEQ multiplex PCR; TCRdb's copy has only in-frame clones and lacks some. This table holds fewer than 450,000 clones, about 91% found once. The sequenced sample was peripheral blood. The source is a woman aged 45-65 years with COVID-19, enrolled during active disease. CDR3s include the opening cysteine and the closing phenylalanine or tryptophan. The D gene is left open where the match is weak.

V gene: TRBV6-6
D gene: TRBD1
J gene: TRBJ2-7
CDR3 protein: CASVGQGYEQYF

V gene: TRBV4-1
D gene: TRBD2
J gene: TRBJ2-3
CDR3 protein: CASSLGGAADTQYF

V gene: TRBV5-1
D gene: TRBD2
J gene: TRBJ2-2
CDR3 protein: CASCRQGLSGTGELFF

V gene: TRBV6-6
D gene: -
J gene: TRBJ1-6
CDR3 protein: CASSGSDSNSPLHF

V gene: TRBV23-1
D gene: TRBD2
J gene: TRBJ2-3
CDR3 protein: CASSHPTSGGLTDTQYF

V gene: TRBV7-3
D gene: TRBD2
J gene: TRBJ2-3
CDR3 protein: CASSSTSGVKQYF

V gene: TRBV3-1/TRBV3-2
D gene: TRBD2
J gene: TRBJ2-3
CDR3 protein: CASSQGGTSVGDTQYF

V gene: TRBV10-2
D gene: TRBD1
J gene: TRBJ2-7
CDR3 protein: CASTEGAGEQYF

V gene: TRBV10-2
D gene: -
J gene: TRBJ1-1
CDR3 protein: CASSSAEGTEAFF

V gene: TRBV7-9
D gene: TRBD1
J gene: TRBJ1-1
CDR3 protein: CASSPRTGLNTEAFF

V gene: TRBV11-2
D gene: TRBD2
J gene: TRBJ2-7
CDR3 protein: CASGARGATYEQYF

V gene: TRBV18
D gene: TRBD2
J gene: TRBJ2-1
CDR3 protein: CASSGVPSGGANEQFF

V gene: TRBV7-2
D gene: TRBD2
J gene: TRBJ2-1
CDR3 protein: CASSLRRASGGAVEQFF

V gene: TRBV5-1
D gene: -
J gene: TRBJ2-3
CDR3 protein: CASSSTPTDTQYF

V gene: TRBV3-1/TRBV3-2
D gene: -
J gene: TRBJ1-2
CDR3 protein: CASSQDRGGYYGYTF

V gene: TRBV2
D gene: TRBD1
J gene: TRBJ1-4
CDR3 protein: CATEGDRNEKLFF

V gene: TRBV6-2/TRBV6-3
D gene: -
J gene: TRBJ1-5
CDR3 protein: CASSYPAGGGRRNQPQHF

V gene: TRBV10-3
D gene: TRBD1
J gene: TRBJ1-5
CDR3 protein: CAISEDRARARDQPQHF

V gene: TRBV5-6
D gene: -
J gene: TRBJ2-1
CDR3 protein: CASSLSRENYHEQFF

V gene: TRBV7-6
D gene: -
J gene: TRBJ1-4
CDR3 protein: CASSQEATNEKLFF

V gene: TRBV7-6
D gene: TRBD1
J gene: TRBJ2-1
CDR3 protein: CASSRGQYNEQFF

V gene: TRBV6-1
D gene: TRBD1
J gene: TRBJ1-4
CDR3 protein: CASSDRDRGPPGGEKLFF

V gene: TRBV19
D gene: -
J gene: TRBJ1-3
CDR3 protein: CASRVGAGNTIYF

V gene: TRBV29-1
D gene: -
J gene: TRBJ2-2
CDR3 protein: CSVGLPYLTGELFF

V gene: TRBV9
D gene: TRBD2
J gene: TRBJ2-3
CDR3 protein: CASSVQAGGRDTQYF

V gene: TRBV28
D gene: -
J gene: TRBJ2-7
CDR3 protein: CASRDRGSEQYF

V gene: TRBV6-5
D gene: TRBD1
J gene: TRBJ2-5
CDR3 protein: CASTTGGDGTQYF

V gene: TRBV19
D gene: TRBD1
J gene: TRBJ1-1
CDR3 protein: CASRGQGMNTEAFF

V gene: TRBV30
D gene: TRBD1
J gene: TRBJ2-6
CDR3 protein: CAWTRGQAGANVLTF

V gene: TRBV12-3/TRBV12-4
D gene: TRBD1
J gene: TRBJ1-5
CDR3 protein: CASRGQGAAQHF

V gene: TRBV12-3/TRBV12-4
D gene: -
J gene: TRBJ2-5
CDR3 protein: CASSLGGEETQYF

V gene: TRBV24-1
D gene: TRBD2
J gene: TRBJ2-3
CDR3 protein: CATSDSTSGGATDTQYF

V gene: TRBV9
D gene: TRBD1
J gene: TRBJ1-2
CDR3 protein: CASSFRDRDGYTF

V gene: TRBV10-1
D gene: -
J gene: TRBJ2-1
CDR3 protein: CASSEVGHWEQFF

V gene: TRBV10-3
D gene: TRBD1
J gene: TRBJ2-7
CDR3 protein: CAISESTRTGRNEQYF

V gene: TRBV2
D gene: -
J gene: TRBJ1-5
CDR3 protein: CASAQGNNQPQHF

V gene: TRBV18
D gene: TRBD2
J gene: TRBJ2-3
CDR3 protein: CASSVGGFTDTQYF

V gene: TRBV6-4
D gene: -
J gene: TRBJ2-1
CDR3 protein: CASSDASSDYNEQFF

V gene: TRBV11-1
D gene: TRBD2
J gene: TRBJ2-7
CDR3 protein: CASSYGGGSYEQYF

V gene: TRBV19
D gene: TRBD1
J gene: TRBJ2-7
CDR3 protein: CASSGSTGAPYEQYF

V gene: TRBV6-5
D gene: -
J gene: TRBJ1-2
CDR3 protein: CASSYGAHGYTF

V gene: TRBV19
D gene: TRBD1
J gene: TRBJ2-1
CDR3 protein: CASREGQGGNNEQFF

V gene: TRBV18
D gene: -
J gene: TRBJ1-1
CDR3 protein: CASGRGDRNTEAFF

V gene: TRBV12-3/TRBV12-4
D gene: TRBD1
J gene: TRBJ1-2
CDR3 protein: CASSPGTGYGYTF

V gene: TRBV28
D gene: -
J gene: TRBJ2-7
CDR3 protein: CASREAGSYEQYF

V gene: TRBV2
D gene: TRBD1
J gene: TRBJ2-2
CDR3 protein: CASGQGMAGELFF

V gene: TRBV28
D gene: -
J gene: TRBJ1-5
CDR3 protein: CASSTGFRGNQPQHF

V gene: TRBV18
D gene: TRBD1
J gene: TRBJ1-3
CDR3 protein: CASSPAWAGGRNTIYF

V gene: TRBV9
D gene: -
J gene: TRBJ2-7
CDR3 protein: CASSVSDIPAYEQYF